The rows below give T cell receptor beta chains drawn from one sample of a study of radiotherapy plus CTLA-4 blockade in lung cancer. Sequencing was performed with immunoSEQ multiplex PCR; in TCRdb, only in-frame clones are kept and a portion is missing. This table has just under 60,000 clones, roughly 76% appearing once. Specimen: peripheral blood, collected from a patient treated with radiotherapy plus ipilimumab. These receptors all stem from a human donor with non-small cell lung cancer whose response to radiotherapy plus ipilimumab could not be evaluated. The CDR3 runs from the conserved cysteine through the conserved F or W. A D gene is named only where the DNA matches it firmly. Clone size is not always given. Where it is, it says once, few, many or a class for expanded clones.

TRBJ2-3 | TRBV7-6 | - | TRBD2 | TGTGCCAGCAGCTTCCCGTCGTATGGAACTAGCGGGGGGGCGGCAGATACGCAGTATTTT | CASSFPSYGTSGGAADTQYF
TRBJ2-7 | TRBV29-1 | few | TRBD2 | TGCAGCGTTGTAACTAGCGGGGTCGGGGAGCAGTACTTC | CSVVTSGVGEQYF
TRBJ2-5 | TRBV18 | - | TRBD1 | TGTGCCAGCTCACCCGCGGGACAGGGGGGAGAGACCCAGTACTTC | CASSPAGQGGETQYF
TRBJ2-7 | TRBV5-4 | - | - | TGTGCCAGCAGCTTGCCAGGGGCTGGGGTATACGAGCAGTACTTC | CASSLPGAGVYEQYF
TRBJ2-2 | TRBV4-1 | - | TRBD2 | TGCGCCAGCAGCCAAGAAGTAGCGGGAGGGAACACCGGGGAGCTGTTTTTT | CASSQEVAGGNTGELFF
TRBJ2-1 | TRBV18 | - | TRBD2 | TGTGCCAGCTCCCAAAATAGCGGGGGGTACAATGAGCAGTTCTTC | CASSQNSGGYNEQFF
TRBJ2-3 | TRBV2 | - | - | TGTGCCAGCACCCCGGACTCCCCGAGTACGCAGTATTTT | CASTPDSPSTQYF
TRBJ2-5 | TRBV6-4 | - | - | TGTGCCAGGCAGGGGTTCGAGACCCAGTACTTC | CARQGFETQYF
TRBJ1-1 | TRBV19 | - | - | TGTGCCAGTAGTATAGGGACAACCTTCAACACTGAAGCTTTCTTT | CASSIGTTFNTEAFF
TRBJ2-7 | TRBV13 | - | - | TGTGCCAGCAGCCGTGGGAGGTTGTACGAGCAGTACTTC | CASSRGRLYEQYF
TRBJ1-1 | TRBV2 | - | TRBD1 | TGTGCCAGCAGGCCCGAGACAGGGGAAAACACTGAAGCTTTCTTT | CASRPETGENTEAFF
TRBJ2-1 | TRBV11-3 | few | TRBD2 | TGTGCCAGCAGCCAGGGACTAGCGGGAGTTTATGAGCAGTTCTTC | CASSQGLAGVYEQFF
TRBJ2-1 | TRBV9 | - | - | TGTGCCAGCAGCGCCGGTTACAATGAGCAGTTCTTC | CASSAGYNEQFF
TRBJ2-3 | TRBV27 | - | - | TGTGCCAGCAGTTTATCGGGGCGGGGTGTAGATACGCAGTATTTT | CASSLSGRGVDTQYF
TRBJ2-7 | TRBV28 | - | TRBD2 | TGTGCCAGCAGTTTCCCACGTGGGACTAGCGGGGGGGGCCATTACGAGCAGTACTTC | CASSFPRGTSGGGHYEQYF
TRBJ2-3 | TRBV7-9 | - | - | TGTGCCAGCAGCAAAGGGGGGGGGCTGAGCACAGATACGCAGTATTTT | CASSKGGGLSTDTQYF
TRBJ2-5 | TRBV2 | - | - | TGTGCCAGCTACTTAGCGCCCAACCAAGAGACCCAGTACTTC | CASYLAPNQETQYF
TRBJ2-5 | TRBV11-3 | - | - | TGTGCCAGCAGCTTAGTGGGGCGGTATAAGACCCAGTACTTC | CASSLVGRYKTQYF
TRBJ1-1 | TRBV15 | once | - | TGTGCCACCAGCAGAGATAGAACAGCTCACACTGAAGCTTTCTTT | CATSRDRTAHTEAFF
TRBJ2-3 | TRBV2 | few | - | TGTGCCAGCAGTGATTTAAGCACAGATACGCAGTATTTT | CASSDLSTDTQYF
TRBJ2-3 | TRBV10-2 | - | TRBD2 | TGCGCCAGCAGTGAAAGCGGGGGGACAGATACGCAGTATTTT | CASSESGGTDTQYF
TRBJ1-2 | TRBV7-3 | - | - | TGTGCCAGCAGCTTACAGGGTTCGGATGGCTACACCTTC | CASSLQGSDGYTF